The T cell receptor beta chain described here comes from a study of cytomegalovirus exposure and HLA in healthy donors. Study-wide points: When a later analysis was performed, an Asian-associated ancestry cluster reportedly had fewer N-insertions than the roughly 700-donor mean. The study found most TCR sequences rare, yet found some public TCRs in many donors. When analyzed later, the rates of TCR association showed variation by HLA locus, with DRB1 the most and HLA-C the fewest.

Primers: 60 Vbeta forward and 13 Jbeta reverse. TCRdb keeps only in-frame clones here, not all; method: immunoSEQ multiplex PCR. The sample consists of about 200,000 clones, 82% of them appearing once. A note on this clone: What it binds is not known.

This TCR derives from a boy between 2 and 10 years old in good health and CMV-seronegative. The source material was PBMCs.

CDR3 nucleotide sequence: TGTGCCAGCAGCCGGGGACTAGCAGGGTACGAGCAGTACTTC. Translated: CASSRGLAGYEQYF. This chain uses TRBV7-8 with TRBJ2-7, with 9 bases that match TRBD2. The CDR3 is 14 residues long. Germline V gene lookup returns CDR1 SGHVS and CDR2 FQNEAQ. J was trimmed by 4 bases and V by 5 bases; bases with no gene match: 6.